This TCR beta chain is drawn from a study of T cells in Graves' hyperthyroidism and ophthalmopathy. Patients were excluded for uncontrolled infection, other autoimmune disease, pregnancy or lactation. Amplification targeted TCR beta CDR3 regions from RNA transcripts. RT-PCR in the first round (using the HTBI primer set) targeted the TCR CDR3. From the multiplex PCR reads, TCRdb called clonotypes with MiXCR, one entry per CDR3 protein. The data show around 350,000 distinct CDR3 sequences, about 16% seen once. There are a few counts of this clonotype. Antigen specificity is unknown. A much larger clone differs from this one at a single base, so this may be a read error. General study findings and limits: The model anticipated ophthalmopathy a median around six months pre-onset.

Germline loops: CDR1 SGHTA, CDR2 FQGNSA. V lost 5 bases, J lost 0 bases, and 17 bases lay in between. The CDR3 length is 17 residues. The sequenced sample was blood. The V and J genes are TRBV7-2 and TRBJ2-1; D gene uncertain. The sequence was obtained from a woman in her sixties with Graves' ophthalmopathy. The CDR3 is CASSPKVGTLSYNEQFF. The CDR3 coding sequence is TGTGCCAGCAGCCCGAAGGTGGGCACCCTCTCCTACAATGAGCAGTTCTTC.